One sample yielded the 3 T cell receptor beta chains listed below, sequenced in a study of OX40 agonist ivuxolimab in advanced cancers. TCRdb keeps only in-frame clones here, not all; method: immunoSEQ multiplex PCR. The table lists under 70,000 clones, roughly 89% of them singletons, with 1.2% in the top ten. Sequencing was performed on CD4+ or CD8+ T cells sorted from blood, taken in a trial of the OX40 agonist ivuxolimab. The receptors were sampled from an adult with an advanced solid tumor such as melanoma, head and neck, liver or kidney cancer.

This chain uses TRBV5-1 with TRBJ2-7; 10 bases are a match to TRBD2. Germline CDR1 reads SGHRS; CDR2 reads YFSETQ. The J segment lost 2 bases and the V segment lost 2 bases, leaving 7 bases of the junction unmatched. CDR3 length equals 16 residues. CDR3: CASSFGAGGSTYEQYF. The CDR3 region has the DNA TGCGCCAGCAGCTTCGGAGCGGGAGGGTCGACCTACGAGCAGTACTTC.

The V gene is TRBV10-3, the J gene TRBJ1-2; perhaps TRBD1 as D (5 bases). V was pared by 0 bases and J by 4 bases, with 12 bases between. Germline lookup yields CDR1 ENHRY and CDR2 SYGVKD. The CDR3 consists of 15 residues. The CDR3 protein is CAISESGAGTYGYTF. As DNA, the CDR3 is TGTGCCATCAGTGAGTCCGGGGCAGGCACCTATGGCTACACCTTC.

The CDR3 loop is CASSRTGGRDSGNTIYF. The CDR3 DNA reads TGTGCCAGCAGCCGGACAGGGGGCCGCGACTCTGGAAACACCATATATTTT. The genes are TRBV7-8 and TRBJ1-3; 11 nucleotides align to TRBD1. Germline CDR1 and CDR2: SGHVS and FQNEAQ. The junction had 6 bases not matched to a gene; V was cut back by 5 bases and J by 0 bases. This CDR3 comprises 17 residues.